Listed below are T cell receptor beta chains from one sample, sequenced in a study of cytotoxic CD8 clonotypes in ibrutinib-treated CLL. Generated by immunoSEQ multiplex PCR, the TCRdb table keeps only in-frame clones and is missing some. The sample carries 160,000 or so clones, approximately 90% recorded once. Sequencing used PBMCs, obtained at disease progression, from a patient treated with ibrutinib. The receptor source for this set is a human donor with chronic lymphocytic leukemia. Both conserved end residues are part of each CDR3. D genes are given only for firm matches. Some rows have no size entry. The others give once, few or many, or a class for an expanded clone.

d_call,v_call,clone_size,j_call,cdr3_nt,cdr3_aa
NA,TRBV2,NA,TRBJ1-2,TGTGCCAGCAGTGAACAGGGCTATGGCTACACCTTC,CASSEQGYGYTF
NA,TRBV27,NA,TRBJ1-5,TGTGCCAGCAGTTTGTGGGCTAGCAATCAGCCCCAGCATTTT,CASSLWASNQPQHF
TRBD1,TRBV19,NA,TRBJ1-1,TGTGCCAGTAGTATGGGGACAGGGGTAACTAGTGAAGCTTTCTTT,CASSMGTGVTSEAFF
NA,TRBV7-8,NA,TRBJ1-1,TGTGCCAGCAGCTTAGAGAATTGGGTGACTGAAGCTTTCTTT,CASSLENWVTEAFF
NA,TRBV27,NA,TRBJ2-6,TGTGCCAGCAGGACAGCTCTCTCTGGGGCCAACGTCCTGACTTTC,CASRTALSGANVLTF
NA,TRBV7-9,NA,TRBJ2-3,TGTGCCAGCAGCTTAGCGGAATCTAGGACAGATACGCAGTATTTT,CASSLAESRTDTQYF
NA,TRBV9,NA,TRBJ2-7,TGTGCCAGCAGCGTAGGTGGAGGGGGCGAGCAGTACTTC,CASSVGGGGEQYF
NA,TRBV11-3,NA,TRBJ2-3,TGTGCCAGCAGCTTAGAAACGGGGACGCGTCGGGATACGCAGTATTTT,CASSLETGTRRDTQYF
TRBD2,TRBV14,NA,TRBJ2-7,TGTGCCAGCAGCCAAGATCTGCGGGAGATCGAGCAGTACTTC,CASSQDLREIEQYF
TRBD1,TRBV7-8,NA,TRBJ1-3,TGTGCCAGCAGCCCCGTGGGACAGGGGTCTGGAAACACCATATATTTT,CASSPVGQGSGNTIYF
TRBD2,TRBV19,NA,TRBJ2-2,TGTGCCAGTAGTATATCTACCATAGCGGGAGTTAACACCGGGGAGCTGTTTTTT,CASSISTIAGVNTGELFF
TRBD2,TRBV9,NA,TRBJ2-4,TGTGCCAGCAGCCCCCGGGGGGACTATGGGGCAAAAAACATTCAGTACTTC,CASSPRGDYGAKNIQYF
TRBD1,TRBV5-1,NA,TRBJ1-1,TGCGCCAGCAGCAGGACAGGGGGAGAGACTGAAGCTTTCTTT,CASSRTGGETEAFF
NA,TRBV18,NA,TRBJ2-3,TGTGCCAGCTCACCACCAACTAATCCAGATACGCAGTATTTT,CASSPPTNPDTQYF
NA,TRBV6-6,NA,TRBJ2-7,TGTGCCAGCACCCAGACCTATTCCTCCTACGAGCAGTACTTC,CASTQTYSSYEQYF
TRBD1,TRBV6-1,NA,TRBJ1-4,TGTGCCAGCAATTCCCAGGGGGCCGAAAAACTGTTTTTT,CASNSQGAEKLFF
NA,TRBV5-1,NA,TRBJ1-2,TGCGCCAGCAGCCCGGAATTGGGGGGCTCCAACTATGGCTACACCTTC,CASSPELGGSNYGYTF
TRBD2,TRBV7-9,NA,TRBJ2-2,TGTGCCAGCAGGCCGGGACTAGCGGGACGGGCCGGGGAGCTGTTTTTT,CASRPGLAGRAGELFF
NA,TRBV4-1,NA,TRBJ1-2,TGCGCCAGCAGCCAAACCGGGGCGGGCACCTCTAACTATGGCTACACCTTC,CASSQTGAGTSNYGYTF
NA,TRBV5-1,NA,TRBJ2-1,TGCGCCAGCAGCAAACAACCCACAGGGAGTTCCTACAATGAGCAGTTCTTC,CASSKQPTGSSYNEQFF
NA,TRBV15,NA,TRBJ2-3,TGTGCCACCAGCAGAGATGCTCCGGCAGATACGCAGTATTTT,CATSRDAPADTQYF
TRBD1,TRBV18,NA,TRBJ1-1,TGTGCCAGCTCACTCTCCGGGACAGGGAGTACTGAAGCTTTCTTT,CASSLSGTGSTEAFF
NA,TRBV6-5,NA,TRBJ1-2,TGTGCCAGCAGCCCCAACCCTAGCAATAACTATGGCTACACCTTC,CASSPNPSNNYGYTF
TRBD1,TRBV5-4,few,TRBJ1-1,TGTGCCAGCAGCTCGCCGGGACAGGGCACTGAAGCTTTCTTT,CASSSPGQGTEAFF
TRBD1,TRBV27,NA,TRBJ1-2,TGTGCCAGCAGTACGGACAGGGTGGCTGGCTACACCTTC,CASSTDRVAGYTF
NA,TRBV9,NA,TRBJ2-1,TGTGCCAGCAGCGCCTCGGACTCCCATAATGAGCAGTTCTTC,CASSASDSHNEQFF
TRBD1,TRBV28,NA,TRBJ1-3,TGTGCCAGCAGTTTATTAACTGACAGGGCTGGAAACACCATATATTTT,CASSLLTDRAGNTIYF
TRBD2,TRBV27,NA,TRBJ2-5,TGTGCCAGCAGTAAACTAGCGGGGGAAAGGGAGACCCAGTACTTC,CASSKLAGERETQYF
NA,TRBV27,NA,TRBJ1-1,TGTGCCAGCAGTTTAAAGGCGCTGTACACTGAAGCTTTCTTT,CASSLKALYTEAFF
TRBD1,TRBV2,NA,TRBJ1-2,TGTGCCAGCGCGAGATCTGGGACAGAAAGCTATGGCTACACCTTC,CASARSGTESYGYTF
NA,TRBV19,once,TRBJ1-3,TGTGCCAGTAGTATAGGACGGTACTCTGGAAACACCATATATTTT,CASSIGRYSGNTIYF
NA,TRBV6-1,NA,TRBJ1-1,TGTGCCAGCAGTGTGACGGGGCTTGCCACTGAAGCTTTCTTT,CASSVTGLATEAFF
NA,TRBV7-3,NA,TRBJ1-4,TGTGCCAGCAGCTTGACAGCTACGAATGAAAAACTGTTTTTT,CASSLTATNEKLFF
NA,TRBV27,NA,TRBJ2-1,TGTGCCAGCAGTTTAGCCGGATGGGCTTACAATGAGCAGTTCTTC,CASSLAGWAYNEQFF
TRBD1,TRBV18,NA,TRBJ1-1,TGTGCCAGCTCACTACAAGGACAGGGGGCTCGCACTGAAGCTTTCTTT,CASSLQGQGARTEAFF
NA,TRBV10-1,NA,TRBJ2-1,TGCGCCAGCAGTCGGTTGGGGAATGAGCAGTTCTTC,CASSRLGNEQFF
TRBD1,TRBV5-1,NA,TRBJ2-7,TGCGCCAGCAGCTTCGGACAGGGTCAGCACGAGCAGTACTTC,CASSFGQGQHEQYF
NA,TRBV4-2,NA,TRBJ1-5,TGTGCCAGCAGCCAAGAGTTCAGGGCGGGTCAGCCCCAGCATTTT,CASSQEFRAGQPQHF
NA,TRBV7-2,NA,TRBJ1-1,TGTGCCAGCAGCTTCGGGACGGCAGAAGCTTTCTTT,CASSFGTAEAFF
TRBD1,TRBV5-1,NA,TRBJ2-5,TGCGCCAGCAGCGGGACAGGGGGCCAAGAGACCCAGTACTTC,CASSGTGGQETQYF
NA,TRBV25-1,once,TRBJ1-1,TGTGCCAGCAGCCTCGGGGGCGTCACTGAAGCTTTCTTT,CASSLGGVTEAFF
TRBD1,TRBV7-9,NA,TRBJ2-2,TGTGCCAGCAGCGGAGGGACAGGCGCCGGGGAGCTGTTTTTT,CASSGGTGAGELFF
NA,TRBV6-5,NA,TRBJ2-7,TGTGCCAGCATCTCGTTTGAAACCTACGAGCAGTACTTC,CASISFETYEQYF
NA,TRBV25-1,NA,TRBJ1-1,TGTGCCAGCAGTGGGGGGACTGAAGCTTTCTTT,CASSGGTEAFF
TRBD1,TRBV30,NA,TRBJ2-7,TGTGCCTGGAGTAAGGGACAGGGATCCTACGAGCAGTACTTC,CAWSKGQGSYEQYF
NA,TRBV21-1,NA,TRBJ2-3,TGTGCCAGCAGGTCTCAAGTCACAGGGGATGATACGCAGTATTTT,CASRSQVTGDDTQYF
NA,TRBV11-2,NA,TRBJ2-7,TGTGCCAGCAGCTTAGAAGGCACCCAGACCTACGAGCAGTACTTC,CASSLEGTQTYEQYF
NA,TRBV7-3,few,TRBJ1-2,TGTGCCAGCAGCGGAATAGATGGCTACACCTTC,CASSGIDGYTF
TRBD1,TRBV11-3,NA,TRBJ2-1,TGTGCCAGCAGCTTCTGGACAGGGAAAGGAATCTACAATGAGCAGTTCTTC,CASSFWTGKGIYNEQFF
NA,TRBV19,few,TRBJ1-2,TGTGCCAGTAGTATAGGGACGAGCTATGGCTACACCTTC,CASSIGTSYGYTF
NA,TRBV7-2,NA,TRBJ1-2,TGTGCCAGCAGCGACAGATCCTATGGCTACACCTTC,CASSDRSYGYTF
NA,TRBV4-1,once,TRBJ1-1,TGCGCCAGCAGCCAAGAAAGGTTGGGGGGATTGAACACTGAAGCTTTCTTT,CASSQERLGGLNTEAFF
TRBD2,TRBV5-5,once,TRBJ2-7,TGTGCCAGCAGCTTCAGTACTAGCGGGACCGGGGAGCAGTACTTC,CASSFSTSGTGEQYF
NA,TRBV18,NA,TRBJ1-3,TGTGCCAGCTCCCAGCAGCGACCACAATCCTTCGCCTCTGGAAACACCATATATTTT,CASSQQRPQSFASGNTIYF
NA,TRBV5-4,NA,TRBJ1-3,TGTGCCAGCAGCTTGGGTCTATTGGGAAACACCATATATTTT,CASSLGLLGNTIYF
TRBD1,TRBV7-2,NA,TRBJ2-3,TGTGCCAGCAGCTTAAAGTCGTGGGGGACAGGAGGCACAGATACGCAGTATTTT,CASSLKSWGTGGTDTQYF
NA,TRBV5-4,NA,TRBJ2-1,TGTGCCAGCAGCTTGGAGGCGAGCGGGCCCCTCGTGAATGAGCAGTTCTTC,CASSLEASGPLVNEQFF
NA,TRBV9,NA,TRBJ2-3,TGTGCCAGCAGCGCTAGCGCAGATACGCAGTATTTT,CASSASADTQYF
TRBD2,TRBV27,NA,TRBJ2-3,TGTGCCAGCAGTTTAGGTGGGACTAGCGGATTCACAGATACGCAGTATTTT,CASSLGGTSGFTDTQYF